This TCR beta chain was identified in a study of technical replicates of blood from several donors (dated by TCRdb to about 2017). The receptor library was made with the immunoSEQ multiplex PCR assay. TCRdb obtained this table from immuneACCESS and retained in-frame rearrangements with V and J assigned. These tables miss some clones; where compared with another copy, unresolved V genes account for less than half of the shortfall, and the remainder is unexplained. The sample has some 47,000 clones on record, 80% to 95% of them singletons. The ten biggest clones cover 3% to 5% of the sample. The count of this clone is one. No antigen is known for it. The junction departs from germline at one end; a sequencing error may be responsible. The sequenced sample was PBMCs. The clonotype was recovered from a human donor in good health. Some clones in this sample may be carry-over from other donors' samples.

The CDR3 in this case is CASTKSAGDSGLF. The base sequence is TGTGCCAGCACCAAGTCAGCGGGAGACTCGGGCCTCTTC. The rearrangement combines TRBV6-1 with TRBJ2-1, with 8 central nucleotides matching TRBD2. The CDR3, cysteine through phenylalanine, is 13 amino acids long. Only the CDR3 DNA is retained, 39 bases long and in frame from the first base. CDR1 and CDR2 (MNHNS, SASEGT) derive from the germline V gene.